This T cell receptor beta chain was documented in a study of blood T cell repertoires in COVID-19 (dated by TCRdb to between 2020 and 2021). Describing the broader study: Collaborator samples came from the United States, Italy and Spain and covered acute and convalescent phases of COVID-19. The material from the prospective study consisted of cDNA or gDNA derived from T cells, B-cell-depleted T cells, or PBMCs. Where available, HLA class I and class II types were taken from metadata supplied by the sample provider and were not determined by assay-based typing. Subjects who had been exposed to COVID-19, were actively infected with it, or had recovered from it provided the deeply sampled blood TCRbeta repertoires that made up the dataset. Sample metadata almost always included a de-identified subject ID, COVID-19 status, age in years and sex. The samples were drawn from two sources: the first 160 participants of the ongoing ImmuneRACE study, and 1,254 subjects contributed by 6 global collaborators. The repertoires were released in a freely available public database meant as a resource for research on the immune response to SARS-CoV-2. Beyond this particular receptor, the publication reports: The amount of clinical and demographic metadata varied by source and participant and was provided uncurated.

In the case of this clone: Its antigen is still unknown. Base qualities were left out, and no much larger clone turns up one base away.

TCRbeta CDR3 regions were amplified from genomic DNA using the immunoSEQ Assay, a bias-controlled multiplex PCR. As for the original processing: The number of nucleated cells in each sample was estimated from the amplification of reference gene primers within the assay. To quantify the absolute abundance of each unique TCRbeta CDR3 rearrangement, sequence reads were collapsed and filtered. Productive Simpson clonality was computed per sample as the square root of Simpson's diversity index over productive rearrangements. TCRdb provides this immuneACCESS table in a form limited to in-frame rearrangements. Some clones are lacking; in checked studies, under half of them reflect an unresolved V gene, and why the rest are absent is not known. V and J calls and clone size are copied from that table; D and trimming were computed from the DNA. In all, the sample holds about 350,000 clones, and more than 70% of those were seen once. The biggest ten clones account for about 0.94% of the sample.

The CDR3 starts with the cysteine, ends with the phenylalanine, and has 16 residues. The DNA shown is the 48-base CDR3, in frame from base 1. From the germline V gene, CDR1 is MNHEY and CDR2 is SVGAGI. Between the V and J ends, shortened by 0 bases and 3 bases respectively, the junction contains 12 bases. In the prospective study, participants were 18 to 89 years old, resided in fewer than 25 geographic areas of the United States, and were enrolled through a virtual design. Cohort assignment in the prospective study relied on participant-reported clinical history from a screening survey and a study questionnaire. Exposed participants had been in contact, within 2 weeks of entering the study, with a person who had a PCR-confirmed or clinician-diagnosed case of COVID-19. In the prospective study, mobile phlebotomists collected whole blood, serum and a nasopharyngeal or oropharyngeal swab from each participant. Participants in the prospective study had the option to provide additional blood draws and questionnaires over an approximately 2-month period. Before DNA extraction, prospective study blood samples were shipped either frozen or at room temperature.

Rearrangement joined TRBV6-5 to TRBJ1-3; no D gene is confidently identified. The TCR comes from a woman under 40 who had been exposed to COVID-19. The sequenced sample consisted of PBMCs or T cells enriched from blood (not recorded which). In nucleotides, the sequence is TGTGCCAGCAGTTACTCCCCCGGAGGGTTTGGAAACACCATATATTTT. Translated, it reads CASSYSPGGFGNTIYF.